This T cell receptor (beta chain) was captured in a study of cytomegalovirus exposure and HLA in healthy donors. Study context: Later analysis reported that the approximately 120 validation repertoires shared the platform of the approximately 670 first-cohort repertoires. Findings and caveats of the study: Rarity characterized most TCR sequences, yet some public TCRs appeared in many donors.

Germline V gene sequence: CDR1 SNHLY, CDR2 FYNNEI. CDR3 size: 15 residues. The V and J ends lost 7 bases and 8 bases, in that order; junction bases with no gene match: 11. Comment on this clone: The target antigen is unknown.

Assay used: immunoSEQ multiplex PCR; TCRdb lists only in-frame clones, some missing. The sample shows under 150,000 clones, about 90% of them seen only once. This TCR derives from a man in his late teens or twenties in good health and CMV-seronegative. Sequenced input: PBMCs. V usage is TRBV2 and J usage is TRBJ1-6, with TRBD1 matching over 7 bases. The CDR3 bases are TGTGCCAGCATTTCAGACAGGGTAGGGCATTCACCCCTCCACTTT. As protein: CASISDRVGHSPLHF. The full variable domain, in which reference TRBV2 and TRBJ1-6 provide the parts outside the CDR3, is EPEVTQTPSHQVTQMGQEVILRCVPISNHLYFYWYRQILGQKVEFLVSFYNNEISEKSEIFDDQFSVERPDGSNFTLKIRSTKLEDSAMYFCASISDRVGHSPLHFGNGTRLTVT.